The clone carrying this T cell receptor beta chain has a count of ten or more. No antigen is known for it. Treg sorting used a CD4+CD25+CD127-/low gate. Study-wide results and caveats: Tumor Tregs overlapped most with tumor, then blood, naive CD4+ cells. Tumor memory CD4+ T cell TCR gene usage clustered with blood and lymph node memory CD4+ cells and lymph node naive CD4+ cells. The larger-cohort validation was restricted to a single TCR beta V-J rearrangement rather than whole repertoires.

Full-length variable regions came from constant-region reverse primers plus semi-nested Nested Universal Primer A PCR. TCRdb re-called the 5' RACE reads with MiXCR, one entry per CDR3 protein. The sample carries around 44,000 distinct CDR3 sequences, roughly 21% recorded once. Trimming removed 2 bases from V and 1 base from J, with 8 bases in between. The CDR3 is made up of 14 amino acids. Germline-derived CDR1 and CDR2 are MDHEN and SYDVKM. This rearrangement joins TRBV28 to TRBJ1-1; a weak D match, TRBD1 (6 bases). Material: Tregs sorted from blood. This TCR came from a female donor with breast cancer. In DNA, the CDR3 is TGTGCCAGCAGTTTAGCAGGGGCGAACACTGAAGCTTTCTTT. Amino acids: CASSLAGANTEAFF.